The 31 T cell receptor beta chains below were found in one sample sequenced in a study of cytomegalovirus exposure and HLA in healthy donors. PCR used 60 Vbeta primers and 13 Jbeta primers. The protocol was immunoSEQ multiplex PCR, while the TCRdb copy is restricted to in-frame clones and leaves out a portion. In the table there are 110,000 to 150,000 clones, about 73% of which are singletons. Sequenced sample: PBMCs. The receptor set was obtained from an older woman in good health and CMV-seropositive.

This clone occurred many times. The V gene is TRBV6-6, the J gene TRBJ1-4; maybe TRBD1 (6 bases). This CDR3 has 15 residues. V was clipped by 5 bases and J by 8 bases, with 18 bases between them. Germline-derived CDR1 and CDR2 are MNHNY and SVGAGI (reference sequence). The CDR3 sequence: CASSKLAGAGEKLFF. The CDR3 nucleotides are TGTGCCAGCAGTAAACTGGCAGGGGCAGGGGAAAAACTGTTTTTT.

The CDR3 here is CASSTQGFEETQYF. The DNA for the CDR3 is TGTGCCAGCAGCACCCAGGGCTTCGAAGAGACCCAGTACTTC. This chain connects TRBV5-4 to TRBJ2-5, with D possibly being TRBD1 (5 bases). Looked up from germline, CDR1 is SGHNT and CDR2 is YYREEE (reference sequence). Trimming took off 4 bases at V and 3 bases at J, with 13 bases between the two ends. The length of the CDR3 is 14 residues.

The V call is TRBV7-2, the J call TRBJ2-7; 8 bases are a match to TRBD2. CDR1 and CDR2 from the germline V gene are SGHTA and FQGNSA. This CDR3 contains 14 residues. V dropped 1 base and J dropped 1; count of bases not matched to a gene: 0. The CDR3 sequence: CASSLGGRSYEQYF. DNA for the CDR3: TGTGCCAGCAGCTTAGGCGGGAGGTCCTACGAGCAGTACTTC. The full variable domain, completed using reference TRBV7-2 and TRBJ2-7, is GAGVSQSPSNKVTEKGKDVELRCDPISGHTALYWYRQSLGQGLEFLIYFQGNSAPDKSGLPSDRFSAERTGGSVSTLTIQRTQQEDSAVYLCASSLGGRSYEQYFGPGTRLTVT.

In this sample, this clone turned up a few times. The chain couples TRBV6-5 to TRBJ1-2, with 7 positions matching TRBD1. The CDR3 extends over 12 amino acids. Germline CDR1 reads MNHEY; CDR2 reads SVGAGI. Unmatched junction bases numbered 9, after V lost 10 bases and J lost 7 bases. Here the CDR3 DNA reads TGTGCCACCCAGGGGGGACGAAGTGGCTACACCTTC. This codes for CATQGGRSGYTF.

The rearrangement joins TRBV18 to TRBJ1-5; TRBD1 is a possible D gene (5 bases). The V end lost 5 bases, the J end lost 11 bases, and 13 bases lay between the germline ends. The CDR3 is 12 residues long. In germline, CDR1 is KGHSH, CDR2 LQKENI. The CDR3 coding sequence is TGTGCCAGCTCAGGGCGCGCGGGGGCCCAGCATTTT. Translation gives CASSGRAGAQHF.

CDR3 residues: CASSQNRDGELFF. CDR3 coding DNA: TGTGCCAGCAGCCAAAACAGGGACGGGGAGCTGTTTTTT. The gene calls are TRBV27 and TRBJ2-2; maybe TRBD1 (6 bases). Trimming cost V 6 bases and J 7 bases, with 12 bases left between them. Germline CDR1 MNHEY, CDR2 SMNVEV (reference sequence). This CDR3 region has 13 residues.

The genes are TRBV6-1 and TRBJ1-2; 7 nucleotides align to TRBD1. The germline gives CDR1 MNHNS, CDR2 SASEGT. The V segment lost 1 base and the J segment 2 bases; nucleotides outside the gene matches: 1. The CDR3 contains 14 residues. The CDR3 sequence: CASSEDRGNYGYTF. The CDR3 DNA sequence: TGTGCCAGCAGTGAAGACAGGGGAAACTATGGCTACACCTTC.

This chain uses TRBV6-1 with TRBJ2-2; 12 positions match TRBD1. The CDR3 length is 18 residues. CDR1 and CDR2 (germline): MNHNS, SASEGT. The ends lost 0 bases at V and 7 bases at J; junction bases unmatched: 9. The CDR3 DNA is TGTGCCAGCAGTGAAGCTAGTGGGACAGGGGGCTACATCGGGGAGCTGTTTTTT. This gives the protein CASSEASGTGGYIGELFF.

The CDR3 sequence is CASSPKASGRGYNEQFF. The CDR3, as DNA: TGTGCCAGCTCACCCAAGGCTAGCGGGAGAGGTTACAATGAGCAGTTCTTC. The chain combines TRBV18 with TRBJ2-1, with TRBD2 matching over 10 bases. Losses at the gene ends were 3 bases for V and 4 bases for J; bases not matched to a gene: 9. The CDR3 sequence is 17 residues long. Germline V gene sequence: CDR1 KGHSH, CDR2 LQKENI.

A word on this clone: This sample includes further DNA sequences coding for the same CDR3. J is TRBJ1-1 and V is TRBV5-1; D gene unclear. The CDR3 is 13 residues long. V was cut by 0 bases and J by 5 bases, with 8 bases left in between. Germline lookup yields CDR1 SGHRS and CDR2 YFSETQ. CDR3 bases: TGCGCCAGCAGCTTGGGTTCCGGGACTGAAGCTTTCTTT. Its translation is CASSLGSGTEAFF.

This chain joins TRBV29-1 and TRBJ2-3; D is ambiguous. The V end lost 1 base, the J end lost 1 base, and 3 bases lay between the germline ends. This CDR3 comprises 12 residues. Germline assignment: CDR1 SQVTM and CDR2 ANQGSEA. This chain's CDR3 is CSVEAGTDTQYF. CDR3 nucleotides: TGCAGCGTTGAAGCAGGCACAGATACGCAGTATTTT.

The CDR3 loop reads CASSPTGPPRDTEAFF. The CDR3, as DNA: TGTGCCAGCAGCCCTACAGGGCCCCCCCGCGACACTGAAGCTTTCTTT. The gene calls are TRBV28 and TRBJ1-1; TRBD1 is a possible D gene (6 bases). Germline V lookup: CDR1 MDHEN, CDR2 SYDVKM. The CDR3 has 16 amino acids. The germline V and J ends were trimmed by 6 bases and 3 bases, with 20 bases remaining between them.

The chain joins TRBV13 to TRBJ2-7, with a possible D match to TRBD2 (6 bases). Trimming took 5 bases from V and 0 from J, leaving 8 bases between them. The CDR3 length is 13 residues. Germline V gene data show CDR1 as PRHDT and CDR2 as FYEKMQ (reference sequence). CDR3 in DNA: TGTGCCAGCAGCCCCGGGAGCTCCTACGAGCAGTACTTC. This sequence encodes CASSPGSSYEQYF.

This clone was observed a few times. The CDR3 nucleotides read TGTGCCAGCAGTTCCCCCTTCTCTGGGGCCAACGTCCTGACTTTC. Encoded protein: CASSSPFSGANVLTF. The chain joins TRBV27 to TRBJ2-6; D remains unclear. The CDR3 extends over 15 amino acids. Trimming removed 4 bases at V and 0 bases at J, with 7 bases between. CDR1 is MNHEY and CDR2 is SMNVEV in the germline V gene (reference sequence).

The chain joins TRBV6-5 to TRBJ2-7; 8 bases line up with TRBD2. J was trimmed by 5 bases and V by 5 bases; bases with no gene match: 8. Per the germline V gene, CDR1 is MNHEY and CDR2 is SVGAGI. The CDR3 extends over 14 amino acids. This chain's CDR3 is CASSLRTSFDEQYF. The CDR3 nucleotides are TGTGCCAGCAGTCTCCGGACTAGCTTCGACGAGCAGTACTTC.

The chain combines TRBV23-1 with TRBJ2-3; 13 bases align to TRBD2. Being an ORF, TRBV23-1 has a function that is uncertain. The CDR3 spans 15 residues. V shed 4 bases and J 3 bases; nucleotides not matched to a gene: 1. The DNA for the CDR3 is TGCGCCAGCAGTCCGACTAGCGGGGGGACAGATACGCAGTATTTT. It is translated as CASSPTSGGTDTQYF.

This clone was seen a few times. The rearrangement uses TRBV27 and TRBJ1-1, with D possibly matching TRBD1 (5 bases). This CDR3 is 15 amino acids long. The V end lost 6 bases, the J end lost 1 base, and 15 bases lay between the germline ends. Germline CDR1 reads MNHEY; CDR2 reads SMNVEV (reference sequence). The CDR3 DNA reads as TGTGCCAGCAGGCAGGCCGGGACTGAGAACACTGAAGCTTTCTTT. Translating gives CASRQAGTENTEAFF.

The rearrangement uses TRBV21-1 and TRBJ2-7; the table assigns TRBD2, which was not confirmed against the DNA. TRBV21-1 is a pseudogene segment. This CDR3 is 15 amino acids long. This CDR3 reads CASSKGPRGTYEQYF. CDR3 nucleotides: TGTGCCAGCAGCAAAGGGCCCCGAGGGACCTACGAGCAGTACTTC.

The V call is TRBV11-2, the J call TRBJ2-7, with D possibly matching TRBD1 (7 bases). The CDR3 sequence is 16 residues long. V dropped 5 bases and J dropped 4 bases, with 21 bases sitting between them. Germline values: CDR1 SGHAT, CDR2 FQNNGV. The CDR3 sequence is CASSPVGGGNKYEQYF. CDR3 nucleotide sequence: TGTGCCAGCAGCCCCGTAGGGGGCGGGAATAAGTACGAGCAGTACTTC.

This clone was counted a few times. This chain links TRBV5-1 with TRBJ2-2, with 9 positions matching TRBD2. The trim removed 3 bases at V and 1 base at J, leaving 4 bases unmatched. The germline V gene encodes CDR1 SGHRS and CDR2 YFSETQ. The CDR3 loop spans 16 amino acids. This CDR3 reads CASSSGLAQNTGELFF. CDR3 DNA sequence: TGCGCCAGCAGCTCCGGACTAGCGCAGAACACCGGGGAGCTGTTTTTT.

This clone appeared a few times. The CDR3 reads CASSLTFGGQETQYF. The CDR3, as DNA: TGCGCCAGCAGCTTAACGTTCGGCGGCCAAGAGACCCAGTACTTC. The gene calls are TRBV5-1 and TRBJ2-5; no firm D call. Trimming removed 2 bases at V and 1 base at J, with 12 bases between. This CDR3 contains 15 residues. The germline gives CDR1 SGHRS, CDR2 YFSETQ. The full variable domain, its missing parts supplied by reference TRBV5-1 and TRBJ2-5, is KAGVTQTPRYLIKTRGQQVTLSCSPISGHRSVSWYQQTPGQGLQFLFEYFSETQRNKGNFPGRFSGRQFSNSRSEMNVSTLELGDSALYLCASSLTFGGQETQYFGPGTRLLVL.

V and J are TRBV6-1 and TRBJ1-1; possibly TRBD1 for D (5 bases). Trimming left V 4 bases short and J 1 base short, with 10 bases between. There are 14 residues in the CDR3. CDR1 is MNHNS, CDR2 SASEGT, per germline. The CDR3 here is CASSGATGNTEAFF. The CDR3 DNA sequence: TGTGCCAGCAGTGGAGCCACAGGGAACACTGAAGCTTTCTTT.

In nucleotides, the CDR3 is TGTGCCAGCAGCCTTAGCCTGGGGGCGAGTACAGATACGCAGTATTTT. Amino acids: CASSLSLGASTDTQYF. The rearrangement uses TRBV9 and TRBJ2-3; perhaps TRBD1 as D (6 bases). Trimming left V 4 bases short and J 3 bases short, with 18 bases between. CDR3 length: 16 amino acids. Germline V gene lookup returns CDR1 SGDLS and CDR2 YYNGEE.

CDR3 in DNA: TGTGCCAGCAGTTTATCGAGGACAGCGTATGGCTACACCTTC. This encodes CASSLSRTAYGYTF. The chain employs TRBV27 and TRBJ1-2; D is possibly TRBD1 (6 bases). Germline CDR1 and CDR2: MNHEY and SMNVEV (reference sequence). V was cut by 0 bases and J by 5 bases, with 10 bases left in between. This CDR3 contains 14 residues.

The V and J genes are TRBV28 and TRBJ1-1; TRBD1 aligns across 7 bases. In germline, CDR1 is MDHEN, CDR2 SYDVKM. This CDR3 comprises 14 residues. Trimming removed 10 bases from V and 0 bases from J; junction bases left unmatched: 8. The CDR3 nucleotides are TGTGCCACCCGGGACAGTTTGATGAACACTGAAGCTTTCTTT. Encoded protein: CATRDSLMNTEAFF.

The chain joins TRBV25-1 to TRBJ2-3; D perhaps matches TRBD1 (6 bases). Germline lookup yields CDR1 MGHDK and CDR2 SYGVNS. The CDR3 length is 14 residues. Trimming left V 3 bases short and J 2 bases short, with 9 bases between. Written as DNA, the CDR3 is TGTGCCAGCAGTGATCCGGGACACACAGATACGCAGTATTTT. Translating it yields CASSDPGHTDTQYF.

The chain uses TRBV7-2 and TRBJ1-1, with D perhaps matching TRBD1 (6 bases). The germline V and J ends were trimmed by 5 bases and 6 bases, with 19 bases remaining between them. CDR3 length: 15 residues. Germline CDR1 and CDR2: SGHTA and FQGNSA. The chain's CDR3 is CASSPRQAVGSEAFF. The DNA of the CDR3 is TGTGCCAGCAGCCCCCGACAGGCGGTAGGTTCTGAAGCTTTCTTT. Drawing the rest from reference TRBV7-2 and TRBJ1-1, the complete variable domain is GAGVSQSPSNKVTEKGKDVELRCDPISGHTALYWYRQSLGQGLEFLIYFQGNSAPDKSGLPSDRFSAERTGGSVSTLTIQRTQQEDSAVYLCASSPRQAVGSEAFFGQGTRLTVV.

The chain combines TRBV6-5 with TRBJ1-6; 8 positions match TRBD1. V dropped 6 bases and J dropped 7; count of bases not matched to a gene: 5. The CDR3 covers 14 residues. CDR1 is MNHEY, CDR2 SVGAGI, per germline. This CDR3 is CASRDRVLNSPLHF. In DNA form, the CDR3 reads TGTGCCAGCAGGGACAGGGTATTGAATTCACCCCTCCACTTT.

The chain combines TRBV4-1 with TRBJ1-5, with a tentative D call TRBD1 (5 bases). V lost 0 bases to trimming and J lost 7 bases, with 13 bases between them. Germline V gives CDR1 MGHRA, CDR2 YSYEKL. The CDR3 spans 15 residues. Here the CDR3 reads CASSQDSRGRQPQHF. CDR3 DNA: TGCGCCAGCAGCCAAGATTCCCGGGGGAGGCAGCCCCAGCATTTT.

The chain's CDR3 is CASSSLGAGGNNEQFF. In DNA, the CDR3 is TGTGCCAGCAGCTCCCTCGGAGCGGGAGGGAACAATGAGCAGTTCTTC. The V gene is TRBV5-6, the J gene TRBJ2-1, with 10 bases lining up with TRBD2. The CDR3 covers 16 residues. The J segment lost 5 bases and the V segment lost 3 bases, leaving 8 bases of the junction unmatched. Germline lookup yields CDR1 SGHDT and CDR2 YYEEEE.

The V and J genes are TRBV5-1 and TRBJ2-2, with D unclear. CDR1 and CDR2 from the germline V gene are SGHRS and YFSETQ. Trimming cost V 4 bases and J 0 bases, with 10 bases left between them. The CDR3 totals 15 residues. In DNA form, the CDR3 reads TGCGCCAGCAGCCCTGGCAGGACGAACACCGGGGAGCTGTTTTTT. It codes for CASSPGRTNTGELFF.